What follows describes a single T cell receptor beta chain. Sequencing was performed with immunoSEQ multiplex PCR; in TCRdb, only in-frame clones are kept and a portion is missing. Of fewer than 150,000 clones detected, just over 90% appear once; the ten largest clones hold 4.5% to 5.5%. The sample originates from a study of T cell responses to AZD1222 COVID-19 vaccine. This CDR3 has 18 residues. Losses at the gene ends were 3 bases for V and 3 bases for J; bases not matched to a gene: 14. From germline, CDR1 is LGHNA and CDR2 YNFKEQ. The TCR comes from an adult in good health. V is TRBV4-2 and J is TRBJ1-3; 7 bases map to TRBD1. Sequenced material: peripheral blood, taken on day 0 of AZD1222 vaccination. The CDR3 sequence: CASSQAGTGNRGGNTIYF. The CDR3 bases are TGTGCCAGCAGCCAGGCTGGGACGGGAAACAGGGGTGGAAACACCATATATTTT.